This section outlines one TCR beta chain sequence together with its context. This specimen comes from a study of blood T cell repertoires in COVID-19. Participants had their cohort set by participant-reported clinical history. CDR1 is MDHEN and CDR2 is SYDVKM in the germline V gene. With V trimmed by 5 bases and J by 6 bases, 4 bases remained unmatched. The CDR3 length is 13 residues. Produced via immunoSEQ multiplex PCR; TCRdb's table is partial and in-frame only. The data contain approximately 220,000 clones, 84% of them singletons. The chain uses TRBV28 and TRBJ1-3; 7 bases fit TRBD1. The TCR was taken from a woman aged 40-49 years who had recovered from COVID-19. Material for sequencing was PBMCs or T cells enriched from blood (not recorded which). Here the CDR3 reads CASSGTAINTIYF. The CDR3 DNA sequence: TGTGCCAGCAGTGGGACAGCCATAAACACCATATATTTT.